This T cell receptor (beta chain) was observed in a study of T cell repertoires in cytomegalovirus infection. Study context: Recently identified HLA-C-restricted CMV epitopes and well-studied HLA-B-restricted CMV epitopes were used by the study. Public signatures in TCR beta pointed to CMV infection and matching HLA type.

TCRdb called the reads again in MiXCR, with one record for every CDR3 protein. Among about 900,000 distinct CDR3 sequences listed, roughly 31% were seen once. Many counts were recorded for this clonotype. No antigen is known for it. Germline CDR1 and CDR2: SEHNR and FQNEAQ (reference sequence). V gave up 0 bases and J gave up 1 base, with 15 bases separating them. The CDR3 totals 17 residues. Overall study results and limits: CMV carriers having the relevant HLA were flagged by cumulative public TCR beta family frequency.

The origin of this receptor is a human donor in good health (CMV status not recorded). Some clones in this sample may be carry-over from other donors' samples. The rearrangement joins TRBV7-9 to TRBJ2-5, with D hard to call. The sequencing used cultured CD8+ T cells from PBMCs, collected from culture after CMV antigen stimulation. Here the CDR3 reads CASSLATHLRSQETQYF. DNA for the CDR3: TGTGCCAGCAGCTTAGCTACCCACCTGCGGAGCCAAGAGACCCAGTACTTC.